This entry lists 3 T cell receptor beta chains sequenced from one sample in a study of T cell clonality in common variable immunodeficiency. The method was immunoSEQ multiplex PCR; TCRdb's version includes in-frame clones alone and lacks a portion of them. This sample has tens of thousands of clones, each found more than once. Sequencing was done on a sample of peripheral blood mononuclear cells. These receptors originate from a person between 18 and 75 years old in good health.

This clone occurred many times. The CDR3 end falls 3 residues outside the read, so it is completed with the germline J gene. The chain carries TRBV10-3 and TRBJ2-3; 9 bases line up with TRBD1. Germline CDR1 is ENHRY and CDR2 is SYGVKD. Losses at the gene ends were 4 bases for V and 2 bases for J; bases not matched to a gene: 7. CDR3 length equals 16 residues. Incomplete CDR3 DNA: TGTGCCATCAGTGCGGGGACAGGGCGGTCCACAGATACG. Its protein product is CAISAGTGRSTDT. The entire CDR3 is CAISAGTGRSTDTQYF.

The table lists this clone with many counts. The missing CDR3 end, 3 residues past where the read stops, is filled in from the germline J gene. The chain carries TRBV7-9 and TRBJ2-7, with D perhaps matching TRBD1 (6 bases). The CDR3 is 15 amino acids. The germline V and J ends were trimmed by 5 bases and 4 bases, with 18 bases remaining between them. Germline CDR1 reads SEHNR; CDR2 reads FQNEAQ (reference sequence). The DNA read from the CDR3 is TGTGCCAGCAGCCCACCAGGGGATAGGCTTTACGAG. Translated: CASSPPGDRLYE. In full, the CDR3 is CASSPPGDRLYEQYF.

This clone was counted ten times or more. The read stops 3 residues short of the end of the CDR3; the missing end is completed from the germline J gene. The chain employs TRBV6-2 or TRBV6-3 and TRBJ2-7; D gene uncertain. Deletions cut 4 bases from V and 3 bases from J, with 7 bases between. CDR1 is MNHEY, CDR2 SVGEGT, per germline. CDR3 length: 12 amino acids. Incomplete CDR3 DNA: TGTGCCAGCAGTTCGGTCGGCTACGAG. This sequence encodes CASSSVGYE. The CDR3, in full, reads CASSSVGYEQYF.